The table lists the clone carrying this T cell receptor (beta chain) with a few counts. Its specificity is unknown. The CDR3 sequence is 16 residues long. The germline V gene has CDR1 SEHNR and CDR2 FQNEAQ (reference sequence). Losses at the gene ends were 1 base for V and 0 bases for J; bases not matched to a gene: 4. This sample was included in a study of CD8+ T cells in alopecia areata. Study-wide findings and caveats: Mice gave a clearer picture of TCR sharing than patients did, possibly for HLA-related reasons.

Treatment here: oral pan-JAK inhibitor, 5-10 mg twice daily. Obtained from alopecia areata patients were lesional scalp punch biopsies along with peripheral blood. Sequencing used cDNA as its template, made by extracting RNA and reverse transcribing it. The assay was immunoSEQ multiplex PCR, and TCRdb's table has in-frame clones only and misses some. Of some 96,000 clones listed, more than 55% are singletons. The chain carries TRBV7-9 and TRBJ2-5, with TRBD1 matching 8 bases. This sample comprised CD8+ T cells sorted from blood, obtained at week 4, from a patient treated with tofacitinib. The receptor was derived from a human donor with alopecia areata. The CDR3 region has the DNA TGTGCCAGCAGCTTAGAGGACAGGGAGTACCAAGAGACCCAGTACTTC. Its protein is CASSLEDREYQETQYF.